Given below is one T cell receptor (beta chain) in context. The sample originates from a study of blood T cell repertoires in COVID-19. For the study at large: Acute and convalescent COVID-19 specimens originated in the United States, Italy and Spain. The analysed material was cDNA or gDNA that came from T cells, B-cell-depleted T cells, or PBMCs.

Germline CDR1 is MNHEY and CDR2 is SVGAGI. The CDR3 spans 15 residues. The V segment lost 4 bases and the J segment 7 bases; nucleotides outside the gene matches: 2. Per the study methods: Reference gene primers were amplified, and this amplification served to estimate nucleated cell counts. Data came from immunoSEQ multiplex PCR; TCRdb stores just in-frame clones and leaves some out. V and J calls and clone size come straight from that table; D and trimming were deduced from the DNA. The sample holds 140,000 or so clones; 79% are singletons and the top ten take over 6.5%. The clonotype comes from a man aged 45-65 years with active or convalescent COVID-19. The rearrangement links TRBV6-5 to TRBJ2-1; TRBD2 agrees at 15 bases. Specimen: peripheral blood. Here the CDR3 reads CASSSGTSGRNEQFF. The DNA of the CDR3 is TGTGCCAGCAGTTCGGGGACTAGCGGGAGGAATGAGCAGTTCTTC.